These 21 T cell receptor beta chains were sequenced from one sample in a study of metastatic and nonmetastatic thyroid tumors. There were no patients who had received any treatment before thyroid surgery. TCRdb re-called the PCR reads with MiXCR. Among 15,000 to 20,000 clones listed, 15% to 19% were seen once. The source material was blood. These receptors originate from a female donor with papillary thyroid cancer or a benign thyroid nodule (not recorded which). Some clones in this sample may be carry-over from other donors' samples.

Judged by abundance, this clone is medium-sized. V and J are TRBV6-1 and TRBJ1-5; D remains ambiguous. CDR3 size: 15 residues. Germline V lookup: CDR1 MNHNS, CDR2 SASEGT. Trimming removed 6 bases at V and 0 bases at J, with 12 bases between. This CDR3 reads CASRATQFSNQPQHF. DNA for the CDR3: TGTGCCAGCAGGGCGACACAGTTTAGCAATCAGCCCCAGCATTTT.

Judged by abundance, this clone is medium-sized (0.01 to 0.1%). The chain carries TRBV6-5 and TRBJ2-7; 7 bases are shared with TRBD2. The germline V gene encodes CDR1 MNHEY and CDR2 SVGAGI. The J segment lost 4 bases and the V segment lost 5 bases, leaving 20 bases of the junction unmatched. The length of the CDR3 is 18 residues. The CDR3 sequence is CASSPRGLAEARGYEQYF. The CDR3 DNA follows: TGTGCCAGCAGTCCGAGGGGTCTAGCGGAAGCCCGGGGATACGAGCAGTACTTC.

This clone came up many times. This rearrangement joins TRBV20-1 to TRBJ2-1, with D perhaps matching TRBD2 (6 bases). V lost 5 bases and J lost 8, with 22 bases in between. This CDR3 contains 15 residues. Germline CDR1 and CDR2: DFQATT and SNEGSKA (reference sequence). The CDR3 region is CSADRDSRGSDEQFF. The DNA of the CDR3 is TGCAGTGCTGACCGGGACTCTAGGGGTTCGGATGAGCAGTTCTTC.

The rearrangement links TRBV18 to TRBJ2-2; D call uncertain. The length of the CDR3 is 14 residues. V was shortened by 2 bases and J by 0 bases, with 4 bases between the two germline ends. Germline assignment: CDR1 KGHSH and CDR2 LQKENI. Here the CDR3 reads CASSPVPNTGELFF. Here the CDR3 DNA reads TGTGCCAGCTCACCAGTACCGAACACCGGGGAGCTGTTTTTT.

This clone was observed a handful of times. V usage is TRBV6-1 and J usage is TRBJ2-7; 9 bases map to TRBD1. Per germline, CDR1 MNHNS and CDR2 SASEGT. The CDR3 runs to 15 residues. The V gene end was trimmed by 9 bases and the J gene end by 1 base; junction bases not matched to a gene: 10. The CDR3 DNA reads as TGTGCCAGAAGAGCGTCCGGGACAGGGTCCTACGAGCAGTACTTC. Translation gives CARRASGTGSYEQYF.

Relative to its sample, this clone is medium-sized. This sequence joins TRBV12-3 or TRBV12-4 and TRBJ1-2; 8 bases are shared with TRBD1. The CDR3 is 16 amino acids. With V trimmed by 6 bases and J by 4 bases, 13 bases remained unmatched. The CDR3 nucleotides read TGTGCCAGCAGCCCTACAGGGGGAGTATTGGGCTATGGCTACACCTTC. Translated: CASSPTGGVLGYGYTF.

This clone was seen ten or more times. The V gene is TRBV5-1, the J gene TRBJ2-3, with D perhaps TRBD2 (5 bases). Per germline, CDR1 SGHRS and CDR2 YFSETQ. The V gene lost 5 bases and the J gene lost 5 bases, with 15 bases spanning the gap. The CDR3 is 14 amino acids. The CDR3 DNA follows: TGCGCCAGCAGGCTCGGACCGGGGATAGATACGCAGTATTTT. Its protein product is CASRLGPGIDTQYF.

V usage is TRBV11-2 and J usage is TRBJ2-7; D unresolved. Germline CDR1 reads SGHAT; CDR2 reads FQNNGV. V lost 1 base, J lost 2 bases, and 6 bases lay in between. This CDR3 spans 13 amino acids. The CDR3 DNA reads TGTGCCAGCAGCTTAGTCCCAGCCTACGAGCAGTACTTC. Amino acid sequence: CASSLVPAYEQYF. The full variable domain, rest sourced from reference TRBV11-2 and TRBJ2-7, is EAGVAQSPRYKIIEKRQSVAFWCNPISGHATLYWYQQILGQGPKLLIQFQNNGVVDDSQLPKDRFSAERLKGVDSTLKIQPAKLEDSAVYLCASSLVPAYEQYFGPGTRLTVT.

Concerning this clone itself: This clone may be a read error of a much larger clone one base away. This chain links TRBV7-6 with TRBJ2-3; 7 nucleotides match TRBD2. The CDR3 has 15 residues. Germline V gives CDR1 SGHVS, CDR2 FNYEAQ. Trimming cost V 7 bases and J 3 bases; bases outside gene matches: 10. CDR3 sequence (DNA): TGTGCCAGCACCCCCCTAGCGGTTAGAACAGATACGCAGTATTTT. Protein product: CASTPLAVRTDTQYF.

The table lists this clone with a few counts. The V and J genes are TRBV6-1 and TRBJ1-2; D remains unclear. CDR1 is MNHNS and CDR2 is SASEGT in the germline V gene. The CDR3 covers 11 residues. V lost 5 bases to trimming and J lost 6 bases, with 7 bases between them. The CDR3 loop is CASSKTHGYTF. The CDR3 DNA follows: TGTGCCAGCAGTAAAACACATGGCTACACCTTC.

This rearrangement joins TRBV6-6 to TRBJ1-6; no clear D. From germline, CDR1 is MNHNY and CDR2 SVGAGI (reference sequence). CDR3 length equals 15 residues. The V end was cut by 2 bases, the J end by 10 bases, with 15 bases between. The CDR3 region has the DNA TGTGCCAGCAGTTACGGGTGGGTTGGTGGCTCACCCCTCCACTTT. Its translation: CASSYGWVGGSPLHF.

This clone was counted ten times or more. The CDR3 reads CASSDQGAGNEKLFF. Written as DNA, the CDR3 is TGTGCCAGCAGTGACCAGGGGGCTGGTAATGAAAAACTGTTTTTT. The chain combines TRBV6-1 with TRBJ1-4; 8 nucleotides agree with TRBD1. Trimming cost V 3 bases and J 4 bases; bases outside gene matches: 4. Germline assignment: CDR1 MNHNS and CDR2 SASEGT. This CDR3 has 15 residues.

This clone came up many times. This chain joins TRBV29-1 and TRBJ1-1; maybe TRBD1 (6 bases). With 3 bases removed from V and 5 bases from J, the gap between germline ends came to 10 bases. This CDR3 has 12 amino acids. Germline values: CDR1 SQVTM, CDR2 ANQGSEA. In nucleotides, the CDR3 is TGCAGCGTTGACGGGGGCCGGACTGAAGCTTTCTTT. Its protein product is CSVDGGRTEAFF.

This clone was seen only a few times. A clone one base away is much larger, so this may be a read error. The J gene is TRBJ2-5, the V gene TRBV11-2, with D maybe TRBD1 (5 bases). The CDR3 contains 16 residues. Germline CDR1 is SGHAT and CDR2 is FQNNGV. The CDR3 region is CASSLGPGQGQEAQYF. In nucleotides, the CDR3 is TGTGCCAGCAGCTTAGGACCCGGGCAGGGCCAAGAGGCCCAGTACTTC.

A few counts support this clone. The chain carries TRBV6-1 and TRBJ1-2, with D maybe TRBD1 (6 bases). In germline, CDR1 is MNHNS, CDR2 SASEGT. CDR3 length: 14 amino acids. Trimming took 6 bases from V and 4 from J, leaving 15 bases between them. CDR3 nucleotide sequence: TGTGCCAGCAGGGAGTTCAGGGGTGGCTATGGCTACACCTTC. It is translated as CASREFRGGYGYTF.

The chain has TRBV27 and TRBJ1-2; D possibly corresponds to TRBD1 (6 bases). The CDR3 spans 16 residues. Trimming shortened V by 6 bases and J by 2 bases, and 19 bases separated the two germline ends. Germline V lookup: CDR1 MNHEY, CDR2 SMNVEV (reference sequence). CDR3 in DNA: TGTGCCAGCAGCCTAGGACCCGGGGGGCGCAACTATGGCTACACCTTC. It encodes CASSLGPGGRNYGYTF.

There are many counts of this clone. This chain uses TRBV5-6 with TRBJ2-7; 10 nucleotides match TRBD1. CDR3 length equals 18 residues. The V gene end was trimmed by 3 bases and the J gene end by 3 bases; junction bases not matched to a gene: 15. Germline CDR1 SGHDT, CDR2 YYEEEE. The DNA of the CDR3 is TGTGCCAGCAGCTCGGTGCCCGGGGGGACAGGGGCTAACTACGAGCAGTACTTC. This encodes CASSSVPGGTGANYEQYF.

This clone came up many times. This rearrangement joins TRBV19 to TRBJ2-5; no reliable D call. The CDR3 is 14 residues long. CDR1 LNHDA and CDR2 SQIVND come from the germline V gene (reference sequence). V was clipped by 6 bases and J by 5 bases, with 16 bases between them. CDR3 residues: CASSPITTGETQYF. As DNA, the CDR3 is TGTGCCAGTAGCCCCATTACCACCGGGGAGACCCAGTACTTC.

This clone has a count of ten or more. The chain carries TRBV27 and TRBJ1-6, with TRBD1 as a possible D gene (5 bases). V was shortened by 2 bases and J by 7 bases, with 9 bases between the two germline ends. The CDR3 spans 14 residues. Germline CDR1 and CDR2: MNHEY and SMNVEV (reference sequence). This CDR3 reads CASSLPGENSPLHF. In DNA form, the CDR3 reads TGTGCCAGCAGTTTACCGGGGGAAAATTCACCCCTCCACTTT.

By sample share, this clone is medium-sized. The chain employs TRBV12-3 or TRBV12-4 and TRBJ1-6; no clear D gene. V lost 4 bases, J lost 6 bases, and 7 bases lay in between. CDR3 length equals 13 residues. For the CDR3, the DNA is TGTGCCAGCAGTTCAACAGTTAATTCACCCCTCCACTTT. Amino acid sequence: CASSSTVNSPLHF.

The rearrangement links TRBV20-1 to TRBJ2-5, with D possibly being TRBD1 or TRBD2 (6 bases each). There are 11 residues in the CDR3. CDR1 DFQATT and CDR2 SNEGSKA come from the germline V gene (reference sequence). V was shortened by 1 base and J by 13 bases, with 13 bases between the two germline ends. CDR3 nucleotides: TGCAGTGCTAGAGCGGGGGCCCGTCCGTACTTC. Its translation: CSARAGARPYF.